Here is one T cell receptor (beta chain) with its context. The antigen remains undetermined. These data come from a study of post-analysis software for immune sequencing data. Study information: The cohort encompassed relapsing-remitting, secondary progressive and progressive-relapsing multiple sclerosis disease courses.

TCR beta cDNA libraries had unique molecular identifiers. Each CDR3 protein is one row after TCRdb ran MiXCR on the PCR reads. The table has about 770,000 distinct CDR3 sequences, approximately 44% seen once. Findings and caveats of the study: Strong same-batch co-clustering of samples appeared with F measure clustering.

The receptor's source is a girl aged 10 to 17 with multiple sclerosis. The specimen sequenced was blood.

The CDR3 loop is CASSPLSASIAKNIQYF. The CDR3, as DNA: TGTGCCAGCTCACCACTCTCAGCAAGCATAGCCAAAAACATTCAGTACTTC. V is TRBV18 and J is TRBJ2-4; D is uncertain. Germline CDR1 KGHSH, CDR2 LQKENI. V gave up 1 base and J gave up 0 bases, with 13 bases separating them. The CDR3 has 17 residues.